This TCR beta chain was sequenced in a study of blood T cell repertoires in COVID-19. On the study more broadly: From the United States, Italy and Spain came samples of acute and convalescent COVID-19. The cDNA or gDNA used as material had been derived from T cells, B-cell-depleted T cells, or PBMCs.

Germline V gene data show CDR1 as LGHNT and CDR2 as FRNRAP. V was pared by 2 bases and J by 1 base, with 4 bases of the junction left unmatched. The CDR3 extends over 16 amino acids. Study processing details: Amplifying reference gene primers gave estimates of nucleated cell counts. Only in-frame clones appear in the TCRdb table, and some are missing; sequencing was by immunoSEQ multiplex PCR. V, J and clone size reflect that table, while D and trimming were determined from the DNA. Of roughly 18,000 clones listed, around 90% are singletons. The receptor was derived from a human donor in a cohort sampled during active COVID-19. The sample comprised peripheral blood. The rearrangement joins TRBV12-5 to TRBJ2-1; 8 nucleotides line up with TRBD2. The CDR3 region is CASGLPSGRSYNEQFF. CDR3 nucleotide sequence: TGTGCTAGTGGTTTGCCCAGCGGGAGATCCTACAATGAGCAGTTCTTC. The whole variable domain, filled in from reference TRBV12-5 and TRBJ2-1, reads DARVTQTPRHKVTEMGQEVTMRCQPILGHNTVFWYRQTMMQGLELLAYFRNRAPLDDSGMPKDRFSAEMPDATLATLKIQPSEPRDSAVYFCASGLPSGRSYNEQFFGPGTRLTVL.